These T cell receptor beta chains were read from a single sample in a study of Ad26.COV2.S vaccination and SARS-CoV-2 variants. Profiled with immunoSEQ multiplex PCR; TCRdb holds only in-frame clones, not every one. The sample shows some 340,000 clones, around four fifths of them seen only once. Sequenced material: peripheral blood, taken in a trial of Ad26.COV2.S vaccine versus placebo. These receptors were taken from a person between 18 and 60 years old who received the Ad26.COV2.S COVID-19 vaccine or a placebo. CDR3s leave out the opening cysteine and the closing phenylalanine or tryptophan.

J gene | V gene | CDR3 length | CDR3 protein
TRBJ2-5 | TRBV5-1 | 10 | ASSSNQETQY
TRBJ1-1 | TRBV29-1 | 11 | SVVNDLGTEAF
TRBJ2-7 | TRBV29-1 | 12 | SVGTGQVGYEQY
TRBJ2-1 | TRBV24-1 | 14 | ATSEARASSYNEQF
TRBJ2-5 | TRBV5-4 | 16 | ASSSPGTGGPKWETQY
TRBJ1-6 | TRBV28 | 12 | ASSLRTYNSPLH
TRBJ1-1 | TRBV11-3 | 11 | ASSFQGGTEAF
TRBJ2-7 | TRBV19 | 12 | ATKGQGSSYEQY
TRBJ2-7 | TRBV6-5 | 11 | ASSYGGTYEQY
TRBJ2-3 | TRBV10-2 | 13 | ASSVSQGGTDTQY
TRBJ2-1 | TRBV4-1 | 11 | ASSQEGVGEQF
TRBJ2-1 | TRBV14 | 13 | ASSNIKGPYNEQF
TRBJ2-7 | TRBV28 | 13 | ASSSPRDTHYEQY
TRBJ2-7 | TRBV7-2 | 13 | ASSSQGYGSYEQY
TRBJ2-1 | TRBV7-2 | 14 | ASSLAFGSSYNEQF
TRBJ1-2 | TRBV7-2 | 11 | ASSPRREYGYT
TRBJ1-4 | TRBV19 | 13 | ASSAHRGLDEKLF
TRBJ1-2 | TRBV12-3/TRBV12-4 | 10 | ASSLSYRENT
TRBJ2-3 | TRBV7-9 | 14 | ASTTPPGTSLDTQY
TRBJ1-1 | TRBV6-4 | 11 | ASSDSSEGEAF
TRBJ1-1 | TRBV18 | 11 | ASSQDRGAEAF
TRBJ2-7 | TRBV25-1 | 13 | ASSERGGGAYEQY
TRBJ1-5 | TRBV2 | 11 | ASDRGMNQPQH
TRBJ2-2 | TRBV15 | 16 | ATSRDQVLQRNTGELF
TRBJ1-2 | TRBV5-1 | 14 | ASSLAEQIFNYGYT
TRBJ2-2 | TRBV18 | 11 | ASSPSGTGELF
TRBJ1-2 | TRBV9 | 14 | ASSVGSRLRDYGYT
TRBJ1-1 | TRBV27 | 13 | ASSRVTGGNTEAF
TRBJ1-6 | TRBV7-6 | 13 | ASSLAQGSNSPLH
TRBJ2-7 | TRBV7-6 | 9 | ASSFQGEQY
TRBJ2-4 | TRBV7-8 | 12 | ASSLQGQANSLY
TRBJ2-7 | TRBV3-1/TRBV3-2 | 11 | ASSQAPSYEQY
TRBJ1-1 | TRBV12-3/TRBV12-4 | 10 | ASSFFGTEAF
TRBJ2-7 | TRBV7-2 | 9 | ASSLSLEQY
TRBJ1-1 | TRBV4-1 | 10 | ASSQLRYEAF
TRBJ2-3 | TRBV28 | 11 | ASTMGGGDTQY
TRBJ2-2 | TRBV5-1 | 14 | ASSFRQGGSAGELF
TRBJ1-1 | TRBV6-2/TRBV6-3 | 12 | ASSSRSSDTEAF
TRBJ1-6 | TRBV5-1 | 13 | ASSFGGGGNSPLH
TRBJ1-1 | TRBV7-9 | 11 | ASSLGQSTEAF
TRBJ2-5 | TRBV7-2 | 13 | ASSPSGTSGETQY
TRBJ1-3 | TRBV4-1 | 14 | ASSRGDRGLGNTIY
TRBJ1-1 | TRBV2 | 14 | ASSKDRGPGDTEAF
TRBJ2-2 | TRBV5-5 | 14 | ASSLSQTLNTGELF
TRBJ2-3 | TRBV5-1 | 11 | ASSLGDTDTQY
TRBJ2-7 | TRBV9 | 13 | ASSPLGQNSYEQY
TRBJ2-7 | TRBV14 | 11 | ASSLHSVPSKD
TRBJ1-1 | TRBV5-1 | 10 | ATSDRGGEAF
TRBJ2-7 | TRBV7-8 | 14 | ASSNPSGVPSYEQY
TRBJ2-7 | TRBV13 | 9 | ASSKGYEQY
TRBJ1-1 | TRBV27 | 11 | ASSPTGTTEAF
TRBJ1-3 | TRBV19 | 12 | ASTPVGSGNTIY